The source of this T cell receptor (beta chain) is a study of cytomegalovirus exposure and HLA in healthy donors. On the study more broadly: The Caucasian-associated ancestry cluster held around 81% of 398 genotyped donors. Study conclusions and caveats: Later analysis associated a missense DCLRE1C variant with TCR beta V- and J-gene trimming.

Vbeta (60) and Jbeta (13) primers were used in the PCR. Clones were read by immunoSEQ multiplex PCR, and TCRdb kept only the in-frame ones, dropping some. In the table there are approximately 220,000 clones, approximately 80% of which are singletons. As regards this clone: The antigen is undetermined.

This CDR3 region has 14 residues. V lost 4 bases and J 1 base, leaving 10 bases between the germline ends. Germline V gene lookup returns CDR1 MGHRA and CDR2 YSYEKL. The rearrangement links TRBV4-1 to TRBJ1-1; no reliable D call. The sequenced sample was PBMCs. The receptor was derived from a boy aged 2 to 10 in good health and CMV-seronegative. CDR3 nucleotide sequence: TGCGCCAGCAGCCGACACCTTGGGAACACTGAAGCTTTCTTT. This encodes CASSRHLGNTEAFF.